This T cell receptor beta chain was identified during a study of cytomegalovirus exposure and HLA in healthy donors. Germline V gene data show CDR1 as LNHNV and CDR2 as YYDKDF (reference sequence). J gave up 7 bases and V 5 bases, and 12 bases lay outside the gene matches. The CDR3 is 16 amino acids. The PCR ran on 60 Vbeta and 13 Jbeta primers. This table comes from immunoSEQ multiplex PCR, and its TCRdb copy is limited to in-frame clones, with some not included. The table includes roughly 200,000 clones, 70% to 80% detected once. This clone was seen a handful of times. This receptor was taken from a woman between 40 and 50 years old in good health and CMV-seronegative. The chain has TRBV15 and TRBJ1-5; 9 nucleotides match TRBD1. Sequencing was carried out using PBMCs. Here the CDR3 DNA reads TGTGCCACCAGCCCCCAGGACAGGGGAACTTGGCAGCCCCAGCATTTT. Translating it yields CATSPQDRGTWQPQHF.